Following are 24 T cell receptor beta chains from one sample sequenced in a study of cytomegalovirus exposure and HLA in healthy donors. PCR used 60 Vbeta primers and 13 Jbeta primers. The method was immunoSEQ multiplex PCR; TCRdb's version includes in-frame clones alone and lacks a portion of them. Its table lists around 55,000 clones. Sample: PBMCs. These receptors all stem from a man aged 45-65 years in good health and CMV-seropositive.

The CDR3 bases are TGTGCCAGCAGTGGGCCCGATGGGACTAGCGGGAGGAAGGAAGAGACCCAGTACTTC. Amino acids: CASSGPDGTSGRKEETQYF. The chain combines TRBV6-4 with TRBJ2-5; 15 bases match TRBD2. V shed 4 bases and J 3 bases; nucleotides not matched to a gene: 12. Germline CDR1 is MRHNA and CDR2 is SNTAGT. This CDR3 contains 19 residues.

V and J are TRBV27 and TRBJ1-5, with a weak D call TRBD1 (6 bases). Germline V gives CDR1 MNHEY, CDR2 SMNVEV (reference sequence). The CDR3 extends over 16 amino acids. V was clipped by 3 bases and J by 5 bases, with 17 bases between them. This CDR3 is CASSLSSTGSHQPQHF. The CDR3 nucleotides are TGTGCCAGCAGTTTGTCTTCGACAGGTAGTCATCAGCCCCAGCATTTT.

V usage is TRBV2 and J usage is TRBJ1-5, with 7 bases lining up with TRBD1. J gave up 4 bases and V 5 bases, and 11 bases lay outside the gene matches. The germline gives CDR1 SNHLY, CDR2 FYNNEI. The CDR3 is 16 residues long. CDR3 DNA: TGTGCCAGCAGTATTCCCCATACAGGGGCGAATCAGCCCCAGCATTTT. It codes for CASSIPHTGANQPQHF.

This rearrangement joins TRBV5-4 to TRBJ2-7; 9 bases match TRBD1. Germline assignment: CDR1 SGHNT and CDR2 YYREEE (reference sequence). This CDR3 has 15 amino acids. V trimming: 4 bases; J trimming: 2 bases; junction bases outside the gene matches: 7. The CDR3 DNA follows: TGTGCCAGCAGCCTAGGACAGGGGTTAACCTACGAGCAGTACTTC. It encodes CASSLGQGLTYEQYF.

The chain has TRBV6-5 and TRBJ2-7, with 7 bases identical to TRBD2. Germline V gene data show CDR1 as MNHEY and CDR2 as SVGAGI. This CDR3 comprises 15 residues. Unmatched junction bases numbered 6, after V lost 2 bases and J lost 2 bases. The CDR3 coding sequence is TGTGCCAGCAGTTACCCGGGCGGGAGCGCCTACGAGCAGTACTTC. This translates into CASSYPGGSAYEQYF.

The chain is built from TRBV2 and TRBJ1-3; D ambiguous. The CDR3 spans 13 residues. Germline CDR1 reads SNHLY; CDR2 reads FYNNEI. The V end lost 4 bases, the J end lost 4 bases, and 8 bases lay between the germline ends. The CDR3 protein is CASSGASGNTIYF. CDR3 DNA: TGTGCCAGCAGTGGGGCATCGGGAAACACCATATATTTT.

The chain carries TRBV19 and TRBJ1-1, with D hard to call. V was pared by 3 bases and J by 8 bases, with 7 bases between. In germline, CDR1 is LNHDA, CDR2 SQIVND (reference sequence). The CDR3 covers 11 residues. CDR3 DNA: TGTGCCAGTAGTATCTGGGAGGAAGCTTTCTTT. Its translation is CASSIWEEAFF.

The V gene is TRBV6-6, the J gene TRBJ2-2; 9 positions agree with TRBD2. Germline V gene sequence: CDR1 MNHNY, CDR2 SVGAGI (reference sequence). V lost 5 bases to trimming and J lost 5 bases; unmatched junction nucleotides: 6. The CDR3 length is 15 residues. The CDR3 is CASSPGLAYTGELFF. The DNA for the CDR3 is TGTGCCAGCAGTCCGGGACTAGCATATACCGGGGAGCTGTTTTTT.

The chain carries TRBV5-1 and TRBJ2-2; D may be TRBD2 (7 bases). This CDR3 has 15 amino acids. V was clipped by 6 bases and J by 5 bases, with 17 bases between them. The V gene's germline CDR1 is SGHRS and CDR2 YFSETQ. CDR3 sequence reads: CASTPGRGGTGELFF. The CDR3 DNA follows: TGCGCCAGCACCCCTGGTAGGGGGGGTACCGGGGAGCTGTTTTTT.

The rearrangement links TRBV20-1 to TRBJ2-1; D might be TRBD2 (6 bases). V was cut by 7 bases and J by 6 bases, with 10 bases left in between. Germline CDR1 is DFQATT and CDR2 is SNEGSKA (reference sequence). This CDR3 spans 11 amino acids. The CDR3 DNA reads TGCAGTGGGGGGGTAGGCAATGAGCAGTTCTTC. This sequence encodes CSGGVGNEQFF.

This chain joins TRBV4-3 and TRBJ2-6; D perhaps matches TRBD1 (6 bases). This CDR3 contains 18 residues. V was trimmed by 0 bases and J by 1 base, leaving 13 bases between them. Germline-derived CDR1 and CDR2 are LGHNA and YSLEER. Here the CDR3 reads CASSQDRTRGSGANVLTF. DNA for the CDR3: TGCGCCAGCAGCCAAGACCGGACCAGGGGTTCTGGGGCCAACGTCCTGACTTTC.

The rearrangement uses TRBV28 and TRBJ2-7, with TRBD2 as a possible D gene (5 bases). V lost 2 bases and J lost 2, with 7 bases in between. This CDR3 has 13 amino acids. CDR1 is MDHEN, CDR2 SYDVKM, per germline. This chain's CDR3 is CASSLILAYEQYF. The CDR3 DNA reads TGTGCCAGCAGTTTAATACTAGCCTACGAGCAGTACTTC.

The V and J genes are TRBV4-1 and TRBJ2-7; D may be TRBD1 (5 bases). There are 14 residues in the CDR3. Germline V CDR1 and CDR2: MGHRA, YSYEKL. V lost 4 bases, J lost 3 bases, and 13 bases lay in between. The CDR3 coding sequence is TGCGCCAGCAGCCCGGGCCCCGGACACTACGAGCAGTACTTC. Amino acid sequence: CASSPGPGHYEQYF.

The J gene is TRBJ2-2, the V gene TRBV5-1; tentatively, D is TRBD2 (5 bases). The CDR3 contains 15 residues. V was pared by 4 bases and J by 6 bases, with 16 bases between. From germline, CDR1 is SGHRS and CDR2 YFSETQ. CDR3 in DNA: TGCGCCAGCAGCCCCGCACCACCCGGGGCCGGGGAGCTGTTTTTT. This encodes CASSPAPPGAGELFF.

Notes on this clone: Other DNA variants within this sample encode the same CDR3. The CDR3 nucleotides are TGCAGTGCCGGTGGAGGAGGAACACGAGAGACCCAGTACTTC. Its protein is CSAGGGGTRETQYF. The chain combines TRBV29-1 with TRBJ2-5; maybe TRBD2 (5 bases). The V gene's germline CDR1 is SQVTM and CDR2 ANQGSEA. This CDR3 spans 14 amino acids.

This sequence joins TRBV6-6 and TRBJ2-7; D gene ambiguous. In germline, CDR1 is MNHNY, CDR2 SVGAGI (reference sequence). The CDR3 is made up of 13 amino acids. With 0 bases removed from V and 3 bases from J, the gap between germline ends came to 6 bases. This CDR3 reads CASSYSSSYEQYF. The CDR3 DNA is TGTGCCAGCAGTTACTCATCGAGCTACGAGCAGTACTTC.

The J gene is TRBJ2-3, the V gene TRBV4-1, with TRBD2 matching over 7 bases. Per germline, CDR1 MGHRA and CDR2 YSYEKL. This CDR3 is 16 amino acids long. Trimming cost V 1 base and J 2 bases; bases outside gene matches: 6. CDR3 residues: CASSQGEGPHTDTQYF. The CDR3 coding sequence is TGCGCCAGCAGCCAAGGGGAGGGACCACACACAGATACGCAGTATTTT.

The chain carries TRBV28 and TRBJ1-1, with D uncertain. Germline V gene data show CDR1 as MDHEN and CDR2 as SYDVKM. CDR3 size: 11 residues. Trimming took 6 bases from V and 5 from J, leaving 7 bases between them. The CDR3 region is CASRERTEAFF. CDR3 nucleotides: TGTGCCAGCAGGGAGAGGACTGAAGCTTTCTTT.

V and J are TRBV25-1 and TRBJ2-1; D is undetermined. The CDR3 length is 14 residues. V was trimmed by 3 bases and J by 6 bases, leaving 12 bases between them. CDR1 and CDR2 from the germline V gene are MGHDK and SYGVNS. The CDR3 region is CASSDWAGINEQFF. As DNA, the CDR3 is TGTGCCAGCAGTGACTGGGCTGGCATCAATGAGCAGTTCTTC. The full variable domain, its missing parts supplied by reference TRBV25-1 and TRBJ2-1, is EADIYQTPRYLVIGTGKKITLECSQTMGHDKMYWYQQDPGMELHLIHYSYGVNSTEKGDLSSESTVSRIRTEHFPLTLESARPSHTSQYLCASSDWAGINEQFFGPGTRLTVL.

V gene TRBV5-6 combines with J gene TRBJ2-7; D unresolved. Germline V CDR1 and CDR2: SGHDT, YYEEEE. This CDR3 has 13 amino acids. The V gene lost 1 base and the J gene lost 0 bases, with 5 bases spanning the gap. Here the CDR3 reads CASSLISSYEQYF. The DNA for the CDR3 is TGTGCCAGCAGCTTGATCAGCTCCTACGAGCAGTACTTC.

The rearrangement links TRBV5-1 to TRBJ2-7; maybe TRBD1 (5 bases). CDR1 is SGHRS, CDR2 YFSETQ, per germline. The CDR3 length is 14 residues. V lost 1 base, J lost 5 bases, and 13 bases lay in between. CDR3 nucleotides: TGCGCCAGCAGCTTGTCCCCCGGCAGGGACGAGCAGTACTTC. This sequence encodes CASSLSPGRDEQYF.

The chain has TRBV19 and TRBJ2-7; weak D call: TRBD1 (5 bases). Between the trimmed V and J ends, which lost 6 bases and 1 base, there was a span of 13 bases. The CDR3 length is 14 residues. From germline, CDR1 is LNHDA and CDR2 SQIVND (reference sequence). The DNA of the CDR3 is TGTGCCAGTAGCCTGACAGAAATTTCCTACGAGCAGTACTTC. Its translation: CASSLTEISYEQYF.

The J gene is TRBJ2-3, the V gene TRBV5-4; 7 bases line up with TRBD1. V gave up 5 bases and J gave up 1 base; unmatched junction bases: 10. Germline CDR1 is SGHNT and CDR2 is YYREEE (reference sequence). The CDR3 spans 16 residues. The CDR3, as DNA: TGTGCCAGCAGTTCTAAGGGGGCTCGGGGCACAGATACGCAGTATTTT. It specifies CASSSKGARGTDTQYF. The full variable domain, in which reference TRBV5-4 and TRBJ2-3 provide the parts outside the CDR3, is ETGVTQSPTHLIKTRGQQVTLRCSSQSGHNTVSWYQQALGQGPQFIFQYYREEENGRGNFPPRFSGLQFPNYSSELNVNALELDDSALYLCASSSKGARGTDTQYFGPGTRLTVL.

V and J are TRBV18 and TRBJ1-3; D unclear. The CDR3 covers 16 residues. V was cut by 0 bases and J by 0 bases, with 9 bases left in between. Germline lookup yields CDR1 KGHSH and CDR2 LQKENI. The CDR3 here is CASSPPQSGSGNTIYF. Here the CDR3 DNA reads TGTGCCAGCTCACCACCCCAGTCAGGCTCTGGAAACACCATATATTTT.